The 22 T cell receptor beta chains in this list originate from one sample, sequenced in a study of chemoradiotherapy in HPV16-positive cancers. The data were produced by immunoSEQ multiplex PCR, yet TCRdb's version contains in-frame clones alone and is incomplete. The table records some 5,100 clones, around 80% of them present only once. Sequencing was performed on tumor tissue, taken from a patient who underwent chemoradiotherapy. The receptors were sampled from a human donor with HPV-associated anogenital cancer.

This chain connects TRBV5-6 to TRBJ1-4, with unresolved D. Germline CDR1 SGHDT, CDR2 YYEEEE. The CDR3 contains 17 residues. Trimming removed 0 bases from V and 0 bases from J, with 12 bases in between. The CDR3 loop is CASSLGVGVATNEKLFF. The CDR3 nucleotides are TGTGCCAGCAGCTTGGGAGTTGGGGTAGCAACTAATGAAAAACTGTTTTTT.

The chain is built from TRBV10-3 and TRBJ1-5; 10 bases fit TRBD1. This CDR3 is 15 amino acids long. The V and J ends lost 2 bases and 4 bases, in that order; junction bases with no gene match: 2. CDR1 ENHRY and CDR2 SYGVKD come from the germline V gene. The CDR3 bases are TGTGCCATCAGTGAGATGGACAGGGGGAATCAGCCCCAGCATTTT. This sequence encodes CAISEMDRGNQPQHF.

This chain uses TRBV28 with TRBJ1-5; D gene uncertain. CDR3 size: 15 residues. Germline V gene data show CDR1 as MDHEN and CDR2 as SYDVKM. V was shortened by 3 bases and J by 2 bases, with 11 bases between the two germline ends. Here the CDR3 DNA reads TGTGCCAGCAGTTTGCCCCCTGGGGGCAATCAGCCCCAGCATTTT. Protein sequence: CASSLPPGGNQPQHF.

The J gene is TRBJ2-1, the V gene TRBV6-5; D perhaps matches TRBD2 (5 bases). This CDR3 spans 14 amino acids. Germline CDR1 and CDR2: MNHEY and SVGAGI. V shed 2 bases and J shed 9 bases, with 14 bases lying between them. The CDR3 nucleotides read TGTGCCAGCAGTTACCTGGCCATAGCGTCTGAGCAGTTCTTC. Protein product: CASSYLAIASEQFF.

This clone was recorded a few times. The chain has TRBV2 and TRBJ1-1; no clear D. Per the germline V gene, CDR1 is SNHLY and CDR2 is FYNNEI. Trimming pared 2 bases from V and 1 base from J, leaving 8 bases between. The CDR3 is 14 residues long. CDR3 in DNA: TGTGCCAGCAGTGAACATCCAGAGAACACTGAAGCTTTCTTT. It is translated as CASSEHPENTEAFF.

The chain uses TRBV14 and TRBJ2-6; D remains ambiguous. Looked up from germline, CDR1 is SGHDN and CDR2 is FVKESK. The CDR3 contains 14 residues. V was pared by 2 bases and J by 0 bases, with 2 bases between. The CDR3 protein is CASSQHSGANVLTF. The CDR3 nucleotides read TGTGCCAGCAGCCAACACTCTGGGGCCAACGTCCTGACTTTC.

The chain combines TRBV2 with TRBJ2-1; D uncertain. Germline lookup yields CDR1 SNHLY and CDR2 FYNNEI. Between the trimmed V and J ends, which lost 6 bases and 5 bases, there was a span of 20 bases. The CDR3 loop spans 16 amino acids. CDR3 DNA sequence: TGTGCCAGCAGGACCTCAGCCTATCCCACAAACAATGAGCAGTTCTTC. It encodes CASRTSAYPTNNEQFF. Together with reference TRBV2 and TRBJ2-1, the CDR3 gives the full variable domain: EPEVTQTPSHQVTQMGQEVILRCVPISNHLYFYWYRQILGQKVEFLVSFYNNEISEKSEIFDDQFSVERPDGSNFTLKIRSTKLEDSAMYFCASRTSAYPTNNEQFFGPGTRLTVL.

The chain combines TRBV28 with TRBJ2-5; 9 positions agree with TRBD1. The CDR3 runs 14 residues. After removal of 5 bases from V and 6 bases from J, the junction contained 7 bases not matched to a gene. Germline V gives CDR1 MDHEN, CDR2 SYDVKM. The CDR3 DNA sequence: TGTGCCAGCAGTCCGAGGACAGGGGTGAAGACCCAGTACTTC. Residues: CASSPRTGVKTQYF.

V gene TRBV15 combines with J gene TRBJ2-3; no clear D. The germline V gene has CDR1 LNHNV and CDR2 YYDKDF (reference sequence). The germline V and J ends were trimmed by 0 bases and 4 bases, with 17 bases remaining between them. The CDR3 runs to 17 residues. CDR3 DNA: TGTGCCACCAGCAGAGATAGGTTGTGGGGTAGTTCAGATACGCAGTATTTT. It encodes CATSRDRLWGSSDTQYF.

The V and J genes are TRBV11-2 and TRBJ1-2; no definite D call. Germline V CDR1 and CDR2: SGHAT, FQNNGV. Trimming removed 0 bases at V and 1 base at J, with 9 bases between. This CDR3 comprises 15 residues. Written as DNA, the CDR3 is TGTGCCAGCAGCTTAGATCCAGGCGGTAACTATGGCTACACCTTC. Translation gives CASSLDPGGNYGYTF.

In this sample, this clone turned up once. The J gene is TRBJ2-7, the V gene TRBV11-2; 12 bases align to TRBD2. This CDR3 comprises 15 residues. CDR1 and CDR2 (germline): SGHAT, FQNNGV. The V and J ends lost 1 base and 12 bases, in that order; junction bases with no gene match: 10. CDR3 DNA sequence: TGTGCCAGCAGCTTAGTTCGACTAGCGGGGGATAATCCGTACTTC. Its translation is CASSLVRLAGDNPYF.

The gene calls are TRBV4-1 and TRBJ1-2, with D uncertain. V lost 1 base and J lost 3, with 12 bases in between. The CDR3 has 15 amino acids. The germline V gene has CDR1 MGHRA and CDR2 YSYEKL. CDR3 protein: CASSQVPESYYGYTF. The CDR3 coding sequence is TGCGCCAGCAGCCAAGTTCCCGAATCTTACTATGGCTACACCTTC.

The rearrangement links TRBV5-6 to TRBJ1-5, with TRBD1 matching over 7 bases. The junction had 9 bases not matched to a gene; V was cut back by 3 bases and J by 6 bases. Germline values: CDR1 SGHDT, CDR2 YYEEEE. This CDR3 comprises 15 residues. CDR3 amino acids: CASSSTDRAGQPQHF. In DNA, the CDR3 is TGTGCCAGCAGCTCGACCGACAGGGCGGGTCAGCCCCAGCATTTT. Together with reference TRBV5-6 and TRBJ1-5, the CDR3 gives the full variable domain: DAGVTQSPTHLIKTRGQQVTLRCSPKSGHDTVSWYQQALGQGPQFIFQYYEEEERQRGNFPDRFSGHQFPNYSSELNVNALLLGDSALYLCASSSTDRAGQPQHFGDGTRLSIL.

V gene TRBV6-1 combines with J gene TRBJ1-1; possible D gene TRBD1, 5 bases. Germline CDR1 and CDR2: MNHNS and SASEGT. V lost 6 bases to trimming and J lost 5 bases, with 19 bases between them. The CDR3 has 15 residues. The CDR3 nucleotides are TGTGCCAGCAGAGGAGGCCGCGGGGGATTTACTGAAGCTTTCTTT. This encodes CASRGGRGGFTEAFF.

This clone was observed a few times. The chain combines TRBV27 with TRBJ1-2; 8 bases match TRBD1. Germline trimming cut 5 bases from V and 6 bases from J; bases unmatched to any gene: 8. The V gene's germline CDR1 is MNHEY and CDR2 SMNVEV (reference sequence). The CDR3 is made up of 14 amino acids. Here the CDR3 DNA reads TGTGCCAGCAGTCCAAGACAGGGGATGGATGGCTACACCTTC. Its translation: CASSPRQGMDGYTF.

The CDR3 DNA reads TGTGCCAGCAGACCCGACACCCTCTACGAGCAGTACTTC. Translated: CASRPDTLYEQYF. The rearrangement uses TRBV6-5 and TRBJ2-7, with D unclear. This CDR3 is built from 13 residues. Germline values: CDR1 MNHEY, CDR2 SVGAGI. The ends were cut back, 6 bases at V and 3 bases at J, with 12 bases in the middle.

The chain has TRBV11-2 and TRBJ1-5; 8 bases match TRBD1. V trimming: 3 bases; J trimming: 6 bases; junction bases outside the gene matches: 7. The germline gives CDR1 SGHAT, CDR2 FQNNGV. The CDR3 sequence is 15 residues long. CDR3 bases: TGTGCCAGCAGCTTGAGACAGGGGACCCTTCAGCCCCAGCATTTT. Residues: CASSLRQGTLQPQHF.

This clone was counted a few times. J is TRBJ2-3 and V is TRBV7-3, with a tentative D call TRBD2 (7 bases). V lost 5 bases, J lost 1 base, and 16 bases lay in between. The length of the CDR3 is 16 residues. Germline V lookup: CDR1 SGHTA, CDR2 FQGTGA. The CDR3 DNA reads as TGTGCCAGCAGCCAAGGGGGGGTCTCGGGCACAGATACGCAGTATTTT. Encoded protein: CASSQGGVSGTDTQYF. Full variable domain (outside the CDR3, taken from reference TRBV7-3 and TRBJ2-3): GAGVSQTPSNKVTEKGKYVELRCDPISGHTALYWYRQSLGQGPEFLIYFQGTGAADDSGLPNDRFFAVRPEGSVSTLKIQRTERGDSAVYLCASSQGGVSGTDTQYFGPGTRLTVL.

The CDR3 loop reads CASSPGVIGEKLFF. As DNA, the CDR3 is TGTGCCAGCTCACCGGGGGTCATTGGTGAAAAACTGTTTTTT. The chain has TRBV18 and TRBJ1-4; the D gene is possibly TRBD1 (5 bases). CDR3 length: 14 amino acids. The ends were cut back, 3 bases at V and 7 bases at J, with 12 bases in the middle. The germline V gene encodes CDR1 KGHSH and CDR2 LQKENI.

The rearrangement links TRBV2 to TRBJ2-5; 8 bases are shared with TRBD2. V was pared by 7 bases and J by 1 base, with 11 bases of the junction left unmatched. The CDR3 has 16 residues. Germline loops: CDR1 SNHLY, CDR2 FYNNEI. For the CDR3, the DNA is TGTGCCAGCATAGCGTCTGGCGGGGGGCCCCAAGAGACCCAGTACTTC. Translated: CASIASGGGPQETQYF.

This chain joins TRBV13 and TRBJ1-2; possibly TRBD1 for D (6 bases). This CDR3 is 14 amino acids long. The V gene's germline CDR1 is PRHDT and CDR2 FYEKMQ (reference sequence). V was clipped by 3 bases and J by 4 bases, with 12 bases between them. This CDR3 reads CASSFNRVSYGYTF. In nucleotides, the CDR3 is TGTGCCAGCAGCTTTAACAGGGTGTCCTATGGCTACACCTTC. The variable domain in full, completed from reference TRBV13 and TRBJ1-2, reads AAGVIQSPRHLIKEKRETATLKCYPIPRHDTVYWYQQGPGQDPQFLISFYEKMQSDKGSIPDRFSAQQFSDYHSELNMSSLELGDSALYFCASSFNRVSYGYTFGSGTRLTVV.

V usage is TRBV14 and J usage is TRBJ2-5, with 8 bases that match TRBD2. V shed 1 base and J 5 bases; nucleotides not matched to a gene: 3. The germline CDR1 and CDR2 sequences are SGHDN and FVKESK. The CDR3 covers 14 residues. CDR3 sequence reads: CASSQVIAGETQYF. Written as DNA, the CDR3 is TGTGCCAGCAGCCAAGTAATAGCGGGGGAGACCCAGTACTTC.